This TCR beta chain was observed in a study of vaccination effects on CD4 cells after COVID-19 (dated by TCRdb to between 2020 and 2023). As for the study more broadly: In the ViraFEST assay, PBMC were stimulated with viral peptide pools, and TCR sequencing was then used to find antigen-specific CD4+ T cell clonotypes based on their expansion. Each participant got two doses of an mRNA SARS-CoV-2 vaccine, either BNT162b2 or mRNA-1273. Roughly 2 million PBMC per well were cultured in IMDM with roughly 5% human AB serum, 10 IU/ml IL-2 and gentamicin, plus 10 ug/ml peptides. SARS-CoV-2 spike-specific CD4+ TCR repertoires from before and after mRNA vaccination were compared in COVID-19 convalescent patients and in infection-naive vaccine recipients. A total of 10 COVID-19 convalescent patients and several SARS-CoV-2-naive healthy vaccine recipients were included in the full study. The Oncomine TCR Beta short-read assay on an Illumina iSeq 100 was used to sequence cultures from other donors in the study. General study outcomes and caveats: At late post-vaccination timepoints, both infection-induced and vaccine-induced clones showed marked clonal contraction, consistent with waning T cell responses. Among healthy vaccine recipients, nearly all vaccine-induced clones were SARS-CoV-2 mono-reactive, and only 1 of 255 was cross-reactive with common cold coronaviruses. Only a small number of convalescent patients were included, and no early post-infection timepoints were available, which limited the study.

Preparation of the library involved the immunoSEQ multiplex PCR assay. DNA from the CD4+ T cells that had been cultured and isolated underwent TCR beta CDR3 sequencing. Per the source publication's procedure: Non-productive TCR sequences were discarded, and reads were trimmed to the CDR3 region, with only CDR3s of 7 or more amino acids retained. Antigen-specific clonotypes were identified using the MANAFEST web app by comparison of expansion in peptide wells against reference cultures. To count as positive, a clone had to show expansion at FDR<0.05 compared with the reference and with all other wells, an odds ratio above 5, and a frequency above 0.1% in two replicate wells. Cross-reactive clonotypes were defined as significantly expanded in SARS-CoV-2 spike wells and in at least one common cold coronavirus spike condition. CDR3 similarity was assessed by Levenshtein distance with the stringdist R package, and unrooted trees were built with ape in R 3.6.1. What TCRdb holds here is the immuneACCESS table cut down to in-frame rearrangements. Part of the clones is not present; checked against another copy, under half of the missing clones reflect an unresolved V gene, and the others are unexplained. The V and J calls and the clone size are those of that table, but D and trimming were determined from the DNA. Within this sample are roughly 56,000 clones, with more than 60% of them counted one time only. 2.5% to 3.5% of the sample goes to the ten largest clones.

After approximately eleven days of culture, CD4+ T cells were isolated with the EasySep CD4+ T cell isolation kit. Negative nucleocapsid antibody results before and after vaccination confirmed that the healthy vaccine recipients had no prior SARS-CoV-2 infection. Half of the culture medium was replaced with fresh IL-2-containing medium on days 3 and 7. Unless noted otherwise, every peptide stimulation condition was cultured in triplicate wells. PBMC were separated from whole blood using Ficoll-Paque Plus gradient centrifugation and were then either cryopreserved at -140C or used fresh. Genomic DNA was extracted from cultured CD4+ T cells with the QIAamp micro DNA kit. Per the germline V gene, SGHTA is the CDR1 and FQGNSA is the CDR2. The CDR3 spans 15 residues, from the cysteine through the phenylalanine. Of all the DNA, just the CDR3 is kept, 45 bases in frame from base 1. The trim is 6 bases for V and 5 bases for J, with a gap of 16 bases between the germline ends.

As to this clone: Which antigen it targets is not known. Base qualities are missing; no much larger clone stands one base away.

Sequenced material: CD4+ T cells from PBMCs cultured without peptide, taken before COVID-19 vaccination. This sequence originates from a human donor who received a COVID-19 vaccine. The rearranged chain carries TRBV7-2 and TRBJ1-4, with an unclear D gene assignment. The CDR3 protein: CASSLVKADNEKLFF. The DNA sequence reads TGTGCCAGCAGTCTCGTAAAGGCAGACAATGAAAAACTGTTTTTT.